This entry lists 28 T cell receptor beta chains sequenced from one sample in a study of shared clonotypes between healthy human individuals. Sequencing was performed with immunoSEQ multiplex PCR; in TCRdb, only in-frame clones are kept and a portion is missing. The table includes 2 million to 3 million clones, approximately 94% detected once. The material sequenced was naive CD4+ T cells sorted from blood. Subset indicated: CD45RA+ positively selected. Source of these receptors: a man aged 18 to 29 in good health.

This CDR3 is CSVEGLAGGPGGELFF. In DNA form, the CDR3 reads TGCAGCGTTGAGGGACTAGCGGGAGGGCCGGGCGGGGAGCTGTTTTTT. The J gene is TRBJ2-2, the V gene TRBV29-1, with TRBD2 matching over 16 bases. Germline V gene sequence: CDR1 SQVTM, CDR2 ANQGSEA. The length of the CDR3 is 16 residues. J was trimmed by 7 bases and V by 3 bases; bases with no gene match: 5.

The chain recombines TRBV10-3 with TRBJ1-1; TRBD1 aligns across 9 bases. This CDR3 comprises 15 residues. After removal of 0 bases from V and 7 bases from J, the junction contained 6 bases not matched to a gene. Germline V gene sequence: CDR1 ENHRY, CDR2 SYGVKD. The CDR3 protein is CAISESGTGLNEAFF. CDR3 nucleotides: TGTGCCATCAGTGAGTCGGGGACAGGGCTCAATGAAGCTTTCTTT.

CDR3 sequence reads: CASSYQLTSGVETQYF. CDR3 bases: TGTGCCAGCAGTTACCAACTGACTAGCGGGGTAGAGACCCAGTACTTC. This chain links TRBV6-5 with TRBJ2-5; 11 bases agree with TRBD2. Germline V gene lookup returns CDR1 MNHEY and CDR2 SVGAGI. CDR3 length equals 16 residues. Trimming cost V 2 bases and J 4 bases; bases outside gene matches: 6.

The genes are TRBV6-6 and TRBJ2-1; D is ambiguous. With 2 bases removed from V and 7 bases from J, the gap between germline ends came to 12 bases. CDR3 size: 14 residues. The germline V gene encodes CDR1 MNHNY and CDR2 SVGAGI (reference sequence). CDR3 sequence reads: CASSYPEVGNEQFF. The CDR3 DNA follows: TGTGCCAGCAGTTACCCAGAGGTGGGGAATGAGCAGTTCTTC.

This chain joins TRBV21-1 and TRBJ2-1; the table's D call, TRBD2, was not checked against the DNA. TRBV21-1 is annotated as a pseudogene. The CDR3 is 17 amino acids. The CDR3 protein is CASTGGRELTPYNEQFF. In nucleotides, the CDR3 is TGTGCCTCTACGGGCGGGAGGGAACTTACACCCTACAATGAGCAGTTCTTC.

The chain joins TRBV4-1 to TRBJ1-4; a possible D gene is TRBD1 (6 bases). Germline-derived CDR1 and CDR2 are MGHRA and YSYEKL. The CDR3 extends over 16 amino acids. The ends were cut back, 3 bases at V and 8 bases at J, with 19 bases in the middle. CDR3 region: CASSQMGGGLGEKLFF. For the CDR3, the DNA is TGCGCCAGCAGCCAGATGGGGGGCGGACTAGGGGAAAAACTGTTTTTT.

J is TRBJ2-3 and V is TRBV11-2; D call uncertain. The CDR3 is 14 residues long. V dropped 3 bases and J dropped 1 base, with 8 bases sitting between them. The germline CDR1 and CDR2 sequences are SGHAT and FQNNGV. The CDR3 reads CASSLSRGTDTQYF. The CDR3 DNA sequence: TGTGCCAGCAGCTTGTCCCGAGGCACAGATACGCAGTATTTT.

The V call is TRBV28, the J call TRBJ1-3, with D tentatively TRBD1 (6 bases). V was cut by 7 bases and J by 6 bases, with 13 bases left in between. CDR1 is MDHEN, CDR2 SYDVKM, per germline. The CDR3 has 13 amino acids. The CDR3 reads CASINRVENTIYF. The CDR3 DNA sequence: TGTGCCAGCATTAACAGGGTTGAAAACACCATATATTTT.

The chain couples TRBV20-1 to TRBJ1-1; D unresolved. The CDR3 spans 11 residues. Looked up from germline, CDR1 is DFQATT and CDR2 is SNEGSKA (reference sequence). Trimming stripped 6 bases from V and 8 bases from J, with 13 bases between. The CDR3 spells CSALSSPEAFF. CDR3 nucleotide sequence: TGCAGTGCCCTAAGTTCTCCGGAAGCTTTCTTT.

The V gene is TRBV9, the J gene TRBJ2-7, with 7 bases fitting TRBD1. V was clipped by 2 bases and J by 0 bases; unmatched bases: 5. The CDR3 is 15 residues long. CDR1 and CDR2 (germline): SGDLS, YYNGEE. CDR3 residues: CASSVSGTASYEQYF. CDR3 nucleotides: TGTGCCAGCAGCGTCTCCGGGACAGCCTCCTACGAGCAGTACTTC.

The rearrangement links TRBV2 to TRBJ2-7; 10 bases align to TRBD2. With V trimmed by 3 bases and J by 1 base, 12 bases remained unmatched. The CDR3 extends over 18 amino acids. The germline V gene has CDR1 SNHLY and CDR2 FYNNEI. As DNA, the CDR3 is TGTGCCAGCAGTGAGGGCGGTAGCGGGAGGACCCATTCCTACGAGCAGTACTTC. It encodes CASSEGGSGRTHSYEQYF. Drawing the rest from reference TRBV2 and TRBJ2-7, the complete variable domain is EPEVTQTPSHQVTQMGQEVILRCVPISNHLYFYWYRQILGQKVEFLVSFYNNEISEKSEIFDDQFSVERPDGSNFTLKIRSTKLEDSAMYFCASSEGGSGRTHSYEQYFGPGTRLTVT.

The chain combines TRBV5-1 with TRBJ2-3; a possible D gene is TRBD1 (6 bases). The CDR3 extends over 16 amino acids. Deletions cut 0 bases from V and 4 bases from J, with 15 bases between. Germline-derived CDR1 and CDR2 are SGHRS and YFSETQ. CDR3 amino acids: CASSLATGNSADTQYF. CDR3 DNA sequence: TGCGCCAGCAGCTTGGCCACAGGGAATAGCGCAGATACGCAGTATTTT.

This clone was counted a single time. The chain has TRBV5-3 and TRBJ2-3; 15 nucleotides agree with TRBD2. TRBV5-3 has ORF status, its function being uncertain. The CDR3 runs to 18 residues. Trimming removed 0 bases from V and 6 bases from J; junction bases left unmatched: 8. CDR3 region: CARSLVLRTSGGADTQYF. DNA of the CDR3: TGTGCCAGAAGCTTGGTCCTTAGGACTAGCGGGGGGGCTGATACGCAGTATTTT.

The chain employs TRBV5-1 and TRBJ2-1, with 10 bases identical to TRBD2. Germline V gene sequence: CDR1 SGHRS, CDR2 YFSETQ. V lost 3 bases to trimming and J lost 7 bases; unmatched junction nucleotides: 13. This CDR3 region has 17 residues. The CDR3 here is CASSWLWTSGGENEQFF. Here the CDR3 DNA reads TGCGCCAGCAGCTGGTTATGGACCAGCGGGGGGGAAAATGAGCAGTTCTTC.

V gene TRBV7-9 combines with J gene TRBJ2-7; D uncertain. Trimming took off 1 base at V and 6 bases at J, with 16 bases between the two ends. Germline-derived CDR1 and CDR2 are SEHNR and FQNEAQ (reference sequence). This CDR3 comprises 15 residues. Here the CDR3 reads CASSLVASNSAEQYF. The CDR3 DNA sequence: TGTGCCAGCAGCTTAGTGGCTTCTAACAGCGCCGAGCAGTACTTC.

The chain recombines TRBV5-6 with TRBJ1-3; D may be TRBD1 (5 bases). The CDR3 totals 15 residues. The germline V and J ends were trimmed by 3 bases and 2 bases, with 12 bases remaining between them. In germline, CDR1 is SGHDT, CDR2 YYEEEE. The DNA of the CDR3 is TGTGCCAGCAGCTGGGACGGAAAGGCTGGAAACACCATATATTTT. Protein: CASSWDGKAGNTIYF.

The rearrangement links TRBV5-5 to TRBJ1-5, with D hard to call. The CDR3 runs 12 residues. The germline V gene has CDR1 SGHKS and CDR2 YYEKEE (reference sequence). V was cut by 2 bases and J by 3 bases, with 3 bases left in between. CDR3 in DNA: TGTGCCAGCAGCTTTCTCAATCAGCCCCAGCATTTT. Protein: CASSFLNQPQHF.

This chain uses TRBV18 with TRBJ1-6; 7 nucleotides align to TRBD1. Trimming cost V 4 bases and J 5 bases; bases outside gene matches: 11. Germline V lookup: CDR1 KGHSH, CDR2 LQKENI. The CDR3 is made up of 17 amino acids. CDR3 sequence reads: CASSLIGQARNNSPLHF. The DNA of the CDR3 is TGTGCCAGCTCACTGATCGGACAGGCCAGAAATAATTCACCCCTCCACTTT.

This clone was seen only once. The CDR3 region has the DNA TGCGCCAGCAGCCCTAGGACTAGCGGGGGGGCGGCGGAGACCCAGTACTTC. It specifies CASSPRTSGGAAETQYF. The chain carries TRBV5-1 and TRBJ2-5, with 15 bases fitting TRBD2. Germline CDR1 SGHRS, CDR2 YFSETQ. With V trimmed by 4 bases and J by 5 bases, 9 bases remained unmatched. This CDR3 contains 17 residues. Combining the CDR3 with reference TRBV5-1 and TRBJ2-5 gives the whole variable domain KAGVTQTPRYLIKTRGQQVTLSCSPISGHRSVSWYQQTPGQGLQFLFEYFSETQRNKGNFPGRFSGRQFSNSRSEMNVSTLELGDSALYLCASSPRTSGGAAETQYFGPGTRLLVL.

The V and J genes are TRBV28 and TRBJ2-3; 8 bases are a match to TRBD2. After removal of 6 bases from V and 1 base from J, the junction contained 12 bases not matched to a gene. This CDR3 is 17 amino acids long. From germline, CDR1 is MDHEN and CDR2 SYDVKM. CDR3 nucleotide sequence: TGTGCCAGCAGCCAAACACCGGGACTAGGGCGCACAGATACGCAGTATTTT. Translating gives CASSQTPGLGRTDTQYF.

The rearrangement joins TRBV2 to TRBJ1-4; 7 bases fit TRBD1. The CDR3 length is 14 residues. V trimming: 6 bases; J trimming: 8 bases; junction bases outside the gene matches: 9. The germline gives CDR1 SNHLY, CDR2 FYNNEI. Here the CDR3 DNA reads TGTGCCAGCAGACAGGGGACCGGGGAGGAAAAACTGTTTTTT. Amino acid sequence: CASRQGTGEEKLFF.

The rearrangement joins TRBV5-1 to TRBJ2-7; weak D call: TRBD2 (6 bases). From germline, CDR1 is SGHRS and CDR2 YFSETQ. The CDR3 has 15 residues. Deletions cut 2 bases from V and 0 bases from J, with 12 bases between. The chain's CDR3 is CASSFELAPSYEQYF. DNA for the CDR3: TGCGCCAGCAGCTTCGAACTAGCTCCCTCCTACGAGCAGTACTTC.

This chain joins TRBV16 and TRBJ2-7, with D possibly being TRBD2 (5 bases). Germline loops: CDR1 KGHSY, CDR2 FQNENV. The CDR3 consists of 15 residues. V was shortened by 0 bases and J by 3 bases, with 12 bases between the two germline ends. Written as DNA, the CDR3 is TGTGCCAGCAGCCAATCGGCGGGTTTTATCTACGAGCAGTACTTC. Translated, it gives CASSQSAGFIYEQYF. The full variable domain, rest sourced from reference TRBV16 and TRBJ2-7, is GEEVAQTPKHLVRGEGQKAKLYCAPIKGHSYVFWYQQVLKNEFKFLISFQNENVFDETGMPKERFSAKCLPNSPCSLEIQATKLEDSAVYFCASSQSAGFIYEQYFGPGTRLTVT.

The CDR3 bases are TGTGCCAAAACGCCGGGACAGGGGATAGATACGCAGTATTTT. This gives the protein CAKTPGQGIDTQYF. The V and J genes are TRBV5-3 and TRBJ2-3; 10 bases are a match to TRBD1. TRBV5-3 is noted as an ORF with a role that remains uncertain. Trimming cost V 9 bases and J 5 bases; bases outside gene matches: 9. The CDR3 extends over 14 amino acids.

To note about this clone: The junction differs from germline at one of its ends, possibly a read error. The V call is TRBV19, the J call TRBJ1-2; D unresolved. The CDR3 has 12 amino acids. Germline values: CDR1 LNHDA, CDR2 SQIVND (reference sequence). In nucleotides, the CDR3 is TGTGCCAGTAGTATAGCAGGATATGACTACACCTTC. Encoded protein: CASSIAGYDYTF.

This sequence joins TRBV27 and TRBJ1-5; D not resolved. There are 14 residues in the CDR3. CDR1 and CDR2 from the germline V gene are MNHEY and SMNVEV (reference sequence). V was clipped by 5 bases and J by 2 bases, with 10 bases between them. The CDR3 sequence: CASSPGAGNQPQHF. As DNA, the CDR3 is TGTGCCAGCAGTCCGGGCGCGGGCAATCAGCCCCAGCATTTT.

The CDR3 nucleotides read TGCAGCGTTGAAGACCCAGGGGTTGAAAAACTGTTTTTT. It codes for CSVEDPGVEKLFF. This chain connects TRBV29-1 to TRBJ1-4; a possible D gene is TRBD1 (6 bases). This CDR3 has 13 residues. The V and J ends lost 0 bases and 7 bases respectively, with 9 bases between them. In germline, CDR1 is SQVTM, CDR2 ANQGSEA. Drawing the rest from reference TRBV29-1 and TRBJ1-4, the complete variable domain is SAVISQKPSRDICQRGTSLTIQCQVDSQVTMMFWYRQQPGQSLTLIATANQGSEATYESGFVIDKFPISRPNLTFSTLTVSNMSPEDSSIYLCSVEDPGVEKLFFGSGTQLSVL.

The CDR3 nucleotides are TGTGCCAGCAGTTACCTCGGGGGGTCTAGCCCGCAGACCCAGTACTTC. It translates to CASSYLGGSSPQTQYF. The chain links TRBV6-6 to TRBJ2-5; 7 bases are a match to TRBD2. Germline loops: CDR1 MNHNY, CDR2 SVGAGI (reference sequence). This CDR3 is built from 16 residues. V dropped 2 bases and J dropped 6; count of bases not matched to a gene: 12.